The clone carrying this T cell receptor beta chain was seen only a few times. This CDR3 region has 15 residues. Looked up from germline, CDR1 is KGHDR and CDR2 is SFDVKD. V lost 1 base and J lost 3, with 8 bases in between. A single record per CDR3 protein comes from TCRdb applying MiXCR to the RT-PCR reads. The table lists 400,000 to 550,000 distinct CDR3 sequences, about 25% of them singletons, with 1.5% to 2% in the top ten. This specimen comes from a study of response to subunit inactivated influenza vaccine. Sequencing was performed on CD4+ T cells sorted from PBMCs, taken 4 to 6 days after vaccination. The sequence was collected from a middle-aged man who received an inactivated influenza vaccine. The J gene is TRBJ2-2, the V gene TRBV24-1, with D perhaps matching TRBD1 (6 bases). CDR3 sequence: CATSDFRGYTGELFF. In DNA, the CDR3 is TGTGCCACCAGTGATTTTAGGGGGTACACCGGGGAGCTGTTTTTT.